A selection of T cell receptor beta chains follows, all from one sample in a study of control samples from healthy donors and cancer patients. Profiled with immunoSEQ multiplex PCR; TCRdb holds only in-frame clones, not every one. The data contain approximately 100,000 clones, about four fifths of them singletons. Sequencing was carried out using blood. These receptors all stem from a man aged 55 to 70 in good health. Each CDR3 is given with its conserved first and last residue. The D gene is left open where the match is weak. Clone size is stated in some rows and not others, as once, few, many or a class when expanded.

clone_size j_call v_call d_call cdr3_nt cdr3_aa
NA TRBJ1-6 TRBV6-1 NA TGTGCCAGCAGTGAAGCAATGGACGGGGATTCACCCCTCCACTTT CASSEAMDGDSPLHF
few TRBJ2-7 TRBV9 NA TGTGCCAGCAGCGGGGACTTCGCCTACGAGCAGTACTTC CASSGDFAYEQYF
NA TRBJ1-2 TRBV6-5 NA TGTGCCAGCACCGCCCTTTCTCGCTATGGCTACACCTTC CASTALSRYGYTF
few TRBJ1-5 TRBV19 NA TGTGCCAGTAGTGTCCAGGCCCAGGCCCGCAATCAGCCCCAGCATTTT CASSVQAQARNQPQHF
NA TRBJ2-5 TRBV7-2 NA TGTGCCAGCAGCCCCTCTAGTGAGACCCAGTACTTC CASSPSSETQYF
NA TRBJ2-4 TRBV7-8 NA TGTGCCAGCAGCTTAGGCCCGGGAGAGGTAAACATTCAGTACTTC CASSLGPGEVNIQYF
NA TRBJ1-1 TRBV19 NA TGTGCCAGTACACCACAGGGCTGGACAGCTTTCTTT CASTPQGWTAFF
once TRBJ2-3 TRBV6-1 NA TGTGCCAGCAGTGACAGGGGCGGAGATACGCAGTATTTT CASSDRGGDTQYF
NA TRBJ2-5 TRBV15 NA TGTGCCACCAGAACCCGATACCCCCAAGAGACCCAGTACTTC CATRTRYPQETQYF
NA TRBJ2-5 TRBV11-3 NA TGTGCCAGCAGCTTAGATACTAGCCGTACGGAGACCCAGTACTTC CASSLDTSRTETQYF
few TRBJ1-4 TRBV30 NA TGTGCCTGTACCCCCTGGGGGGAAAAACTGTTTTTT CACTPWGEKLFF
NA TRBJ2-5 TRBV9 NA TGTGCCAGCAGCCCTCCTCGGCAGGGGCAGGCAGAGACCCAGTACTTC CASSPPRQGQAETQYF
NA TRBJ2-3 TRBV7-8 TRBD2 TGTGCCAGCGGGGCGGTAGCGGGGGGTCTTAGCACAGATACGCAGTATTTT CASGAVAGGLSTDTQYF
NA TRBJ2-7 TRBV5-1 TRBD1 TGCGCCAGCAGCTCCCGGGACAGAGACTACGAGCAGTACTTC CASSSRDRDYEQYF
once TRBJ2-4 TRBV7-9 TRBD1 TGTGCCAGCACGAGGGACAGCAAAAACATTCAGTACTTC CASTRDSKNIQYF
NA TRBJ1-2 TRBV30 TRBD1 TGTGCCTGGGCGACAGGGTGGTATGGCTACACCTTC CAWATGWYGYTF
once TRBJ2-2 TRBV9 NA TGTGCCAGCAGCGTAGTGGGGAACACCGGGGAGCTGTTTTTT CASSVVGNTGELFF
NA TRBJ2-1 TRBV18 NA TGTGCCAGCTCACCGGCGGGACAGAACTACAATGAGCAGTTCTTC CASSPAGQNYNEQFF
NA TRBJ2-3 TRBV11-2 TRBD1 TGTGCCAGCAGCTTCGACGGGACAGGGACAGATACGCAGTATTTT CASSFDGTGTDTQYF
NA TRBJ1-1 TRBV23-1 NA TGCGCCAGCAGGATGGGGACTGAAGCTTTCTTT CASRMGTEAFF
NA TRBJ2-2 TRBV18 NA TGTGCCAGCTCACCCGGAGGACAGACAGCGAACACCGGGGAGCTGTTTTTT CASSPGGQTANTGELFF
NA TRBJ2-3 TRBV18 NA TGTGCCAGCTCACCCTCTATACATGAAGGTCCAGATACGCAGTATTTT CASSPSIHEGPDTQYF
NA TRBJ2-7 TRBV6-6 TRBD2 TGTGCCAGCAGTTTCCCGGGGAGGGGTAACGAGCAGTACTTC CASSFPGRGNEQYF
NA TRBJ1-2 TRBV28 NA TGTGCCAGCGCCTCCCAGGCAGGCTACACCTTC CASASQAGYTF
NA TRBJ2-7 TRBV5-5 TRBD1 TGTGCCAGCAGCCCGAGGGAGGACAGGGGCTACGAGCAGTACTTC CASSPREDRGYEQYF
NA TRBJ1-5 TRBV5-1 NA TGCGCCAGCAGCTTGGTACCGGAGAGCAATCAGCCCCAGCATTTT CASSLVPESNQPQHF
NA TRBJ2-7 TRBV10-2 NA TGCGCCCTAAGGGCCCAGGGCGAGCAGTACTTC CALRAQGEQYF
NA TRBJ1-1 TRBV6-6 NA TGTGCCAGCAGTTACAACGCGGGAGAAGCTTTCTTT CASSYNAGEAFF
NA TRBJ2-2 TRBV4-1 NA TGCGCCAGCAGACCCCCAATGGGGGAGCTGTTTTTT CASRPPMGELFF
NA TRBJ2-1 TRBV4-1 TRBD1 TGCGCCAGCAGCATAAGGACAGGCTTCTCCTACAATGAGCAGTTCTTC CASSIRTGFSYNEQFF
NA TRBJ2-7 TRBV11-2 NA TGTGCCAGCAGCTTAGACGTCTCAGGGTTCTCCTACGAGCAGTACTTC CASSLDVSGFSYEQYF
NA TRBJ2-3 TRBV6-5 NA TGTGCCAGCAGTTGGACTACGCCCACGGGAGATACGCAGTATTTT CASSWTTPTGDTQYF
NA TRBJ1-2 TRBV3-1/TRBV3-2 NA TGTGCCAGCACAGACACGTATGGCTACACCTTC CASTDTYGYTF
NA TRBJ2-7 TRBV6-5 NA TGTGCCAGCCGGCCAGTTAGCTCCTACGAGCAGTACTTC CASRPVSSYEQYF
NA TRBJ2-3 TRBV4-2 TRBD2 TGTGCCAGCAGCCAAGATCTAGGGGGCGGGAGGGCCTACCCAGTTACGCAGTATTTT CASSQDLGGGRAYPVTQYF
NA TRBJ2-1 TRBV5-6 NA TGTGCCAGCAGTTACCCAGGGTTTACAGACAATGAGCAGTTCTTC CASSYPGFTDNEQFF
NA TRBJ2-1 TRBV7-2 NA TGTGCCAGCAGCCTTTACGGATCCCGACGCAACAATGAGCAGTTCTTC CASSLYGSRRNNEQFF
few TRBJ2-7 TRBV6-5 TRBD2 TGTGCCAGCAGTCGGACTAGCGGGGGGTACGAGCAGTACTTC CASSRTSGGYEQYF
NA TRBJ1-4 TRBV5-1 TRBD1 TGCGCCTCTCGGGGGACAGGGGGCAGCGGCGGAAAACTGTTTTTT CASRGTGGSGGKLFF
few TRBJ2-2 TRBV5-6 TRBD1 TGTGCCAGCAGCTCCGCCGGGACAGGGGGTACCGGGGAGCTGTTTTTT CASSSAGTGGTGELFF
NA TRBJ1-5 TRBV30 NA TGTGCCTGGAGTGTACCAGGGGATGGCAATCAGCCCCAGCATTTT CAWSVPGDGNQPQHF
NA TRBJ2-2 TRBV9 NA TGTGCCAGCAGCGGCCGGGACCGAAACACCGGGGAGCTGTTTTTT CASSGRDRNTGELFF
NA TRBJ2-1 TRBV6-6 NA TGTGCCAGCAGCCACGCCCAGGGTGGGGCTGAGCAGTTCTTC CASSHAQGGAEQFF
NA TRBJ1-6 TRBV27 TRBD1 TGTGCCAGCAGGCCACGACAGGGCAGTTCACCCCTCCACTTT CASRPRQGSSPLHF
NA TRBJ2-7 TRBV14 NA TGTGCCAGCAGCCAGAGGGAAGAGCAGTACTTC CASSQREEQYF
NA TRBJ1-4 TRBV7-9 TRBD1 TGTGCCAGCAGGGCCGCGACAGGGAACGAAAAACTGTTTTTT CASRAATGNEKLFF
NA TRBJ1-6 TRBV19 TRBD1 TGTGCCAGTAATGCACAGGGGTTATCCTATAATTCACCCCTCCACTTT CASNAQGLSYNSPLHF
NA TRBJ2-6 TRBV6-4 NA TGTGCCAGCCGGCGGGATACCGGGGCCAACGTCCTGACTTTC CASRRDTGANVLTF
once TRBJ2-5 TRBV28 NA TGTGCCAGCAGGTCGGGGTTTTTACAAGGCGGGTTCGAAGAGACCCAGTACTTC CASRSGFLQGGFEETQYF
NA TRBJ2-5 TRBV28 TRBD1 TGTGCCAGCAGCGAAGGGGGCGAACAAGAGACCCAGTACTTC CASSEGGEQETQYF
NA TRBJ2-7 TRBV5-6 TRBD1 TGTGCCAGCAGCTTCAGGACAGGGTACGAGCAGTACTTC CASSFRTGYEQYF
NA TRBJ1-3 TRBV5-1 NA TGCGCCAGCAGTGAGACCGGGGCAGTCTCTGGAAACACCATATATTTT CASSETGAVSGNTIYF
NA TRBJ2-5 TRBV18 NA TGTGCCAGCTCACCAGGTCAAGAGACCCAGTACTTC CASSPGQETQYF
NA TRBJ2-7 TRBV19 TRBD2 TGTGCCAGTAGTTCCATGGCGGGAGGCGGCGAGCAGTACTTC CASSSMAGGGEQYF
NA TRBJ2-2 TRBV19 NA TGTGCCAGTAGTATAGTACTGAACACCGGGGAGCTGTTTTTT CASSIVLNTGELFF
once TRBJ1-2 TRBV2 NA TGTGCCAGCAGTGACGACCTTTCGGATGGCTACACCTTC CASSDDLSDGYTF
NA TRBJ2-7 TRBV9 TRBD2 TGTGCCAGCAGCGTCGGCGGGGGAAAGCAGGAGCAGTACTTC CASSVGGGKQEQYF
NA TRBJ1-1 TRBV12-5 NA TGTGCTAGTGGGGGAGGGACCGAAGCTTTCTTT CASGGGTEAFF
NA TRBJ1-5 TRBV10-2 NA TGCGCCAGCAGTGAGAGGGGGATTAGCGGTCAGCCCCAGCATTTT CASSERGISGQPQHF
NA TRBJ2-7 TRBV9 NA TGTGCCAGCAGCGTAGGGGCGGTGAAGGGCTACGAGCAGTACTTC CASSVGAVKGYEQYF